The 7 T cell receptor beta chains below all came from one sample that was sequenced in a study of early stage breast cancer tumors. Clones were read by immunoSEQ multiplex PCR, and TCRdb kept only the in-frame ones, dropping some. Of 65,000 to 75,000 clones in the sample, around 80% are singletons; the top ten hold around 5%. Specimen: blood. These receptors originate from a person in their 40s with breast cancer.

V gene TRBV19 combines with J gene TRBJ2-3; D remains unclear. V lost 2 bases to trimming and J lost 7 bases, with 4 bases between them. The CDR3 has 11 residues. Germline CDR1 is LNHDA and CDR2 is SQIVND (reference sequence). The DNA of the CDR3 is TGTGCCAGTAGTATATACTATACGCAGTATTTT. Its protein product is CASSIYYTQYF.

V usage is TRBV12-5 and J usage is TRBJ1-5; no firm D call. This CDR3 comprises 11 residues. Trimming took off 4 bases at V and 11 bases at J, with 9 bases between the two ends. Germline CDR1 is LGHNT and CDR2 is FRNRAP. This CDR3 is CASGYSTAQHF. The DNA of the CDR3 is TGTGCTAGTGGTTACTCGACGGCCCAGCATTTT.

The J gene is TRBJ2-7, the V gene TRBV25-1; tentatively, D is TRBD2 (5 bases). This CDR3 has 14 residues. Germline-derived CDR1 and CDR2 are MGHDK and SYGVNS. Trimming left V 1 base short and J 2 bases short, with 9 bases between. This CDR3 is CASSESGLTYEQYF. CDR3 DNA sequence: TGTGCCAGCAGTGAATCCGGACTGACCTACGAGCAGTACTTC.

On this clone: At one end the junction does not follow the germline gene, possibly because of a read error. The chain employs TRBV6-5 and TRBJ1-4, with a weak D call TRBD1 (5 bases). This CDR3 region has 13 residues. CDR1 is MNHEY and CDR2 is SVGAGI in the germline V gene. This CDR3 is CASSHGSGGRLLF. CDR3 bases: TGTGCCAGCAGCCACGGCAGTGGGGGGAGATTACTGTTT.

This chain connects TRBV7-9 to TRBJ2-5; tentative D call: TRBD1 (5 bases). Per the germline V gene, CDR1 is SEHNR and CDR2 is FQNEAQ (reference sequence). With 3 bases removed from V and 1 base from J, the gap between germline ends came to 9 bases. The CDR3 is 14 residues long. The CDR3 here is CASSFGQGQETQYF. The CDR3 region has the DNA TGTGCCAGCAGCTTTGGCCAGGGCCAAGAGACCCAGTACTTC.

The V gene is TRBV6-6, the J gene TRBJ1-6, with 9 bases matching TRBD1. CDR1 MNHNY and CDR2 SVGAGI come from the germline V gene (reference sequence). The V and J ends lost 2 bases and 9 bases, in that order; junction bases with no gene match: 8. The CDR3 runs to 16 residues. This CDR3 reads CASSYVEGTGSSPLHF. CDR3 DNA sequence: TGTGCCAGCAGTTACGTCGAGGGGACAGGGAGTTCACCCCTCCACTTT.

The chain combines TRBV19 with TRBJ1-1; TRBD1 aligns across 7 bases. The CDR3 consists of 13 residues. CDR1 LNHDA and CDR2 SQIVND come from the germline V gene (reference sequence). V lost 10 bases, J lost 5 bases, and 10 bases stayed unmatched. The CDR3 region has the DNA TGTGCCACCCACAGACAGGGAGGTACTGAAGCTTTCTTT. Translation gives CATHRQGGTEAFF.